The next 27 T cell receptor beta chains were all read from a single sample in a study of TIL therapy for anti-PD-1-resistant metastatic lung cancer. Sequencing used immunoSEQ v3. Sequenced by immunoSEQ multiplex PCR; TCRdb stores in-frame clones only, minus some. The profile shows about 60,000 clones, under 75% of them singletons. Noted time point: pre-treatment sample, taken before nivolumab and TIL therapy. The sequencing here drew on blood, taken at baseline. The receptors were sampled from a person between 25 and 79 years old with non-small cell lung cancer.

J is TRBJ1-1 and V is TRBV27; D ambiguous. Germline CDR1 reads MNHEY; CDR2 reads SMNVEV (reference sequence). V shed 8 bases and J shed 5 bases, with 9 bases lying between them. CDR3 size: 11 residues. The CDR3 sequence: CASRSATEAFF. CDR3 sequence (DNA): TGTGCCAGCCGTTCGGCAACTGAAGCTTTCTTT.

The chain joins TRBV9 to TRBJ2-7; the match to TRBD1 covers 8 bases. The CDR3 extends over 15 amino acids. The ends lost 4 bases at V and 3 bases at J; junction bases unmatched: 9. Germline CDR1 and CDR2: SGDLS and YYNGEE. CDR3 DNA sequence: TGTGCCAGCAGCCCCACGGGACAGGCTTTCTACGAGCAGTACTTC. This gives the protein CASSPTGQAFYEQYF.

This chain joins TRBV27 and TRBJ1-5; the D is unclear. The CDR3 spans 13 residues. Germline-derived CDR1 and CDR2 are MNHEY and SMNVEV (reference sequence). V shed 6 bases and J shed 3 bases, with 9 bases lying between them. CDR3 DNA sequence: TGTGCCAGCAGGCTAGCGGTCAATCAGCCCCAGCATTTT. Protein sequence: CASRLAVNQPQHF.

The rearrangement links TRBV6-1 to TRBJ1-4; D perhaps matches TRBD1 (5 bases). CDR1 MNHNS and CDR2 SASEGT come from the germline V gene. The CDR3 length is 14 residues. Trimming left V 2 bases short and J 6 bases short, with 10 bases between. The CDR3 DNA follows: TGTGCCAGCAGTGAATGGGGGACCGATGAAAAACTGTTTTTT. It specifies CASSEWGTDEKLFF.

The chain joins TRBV6-6 to TRBJ1-3; tentatively, D is TRBD1 (5 bases). Germline loops: CDR1 MNHNY, CDR2 SVGAGI (reference sequence). This CDR3 has 15 amino acids. Trimming stripped 2 bases from V and 4 bases from J, with 12 bases between. The CDR3 region has the DNA TGTGCCAGCAGTTACACCAGGGTGGAGGGAAACACCATATATTTT. Its protein is CASSYTRVEGNTIYF.

The V gene is TRBV11-3, the J gene TRBJ2-7, with D perhaps being TRBD1 or TRBD2 (6 bases each). The CDR3 loop spans 15 amino acids. Between the trimmed V and J ends, which lost 4 bases and 5 bases, there was a span of 18 bases. CDR1 is SGHNT and CDR2 is YENEEA in the germline V gene. In DNA, the CDR3 is TGTGCCAGCAGCTACGGGGGCAAAGGGGTTGACGAGCAGTACTTC. Translating gives CASSYGGKGVDEQYF.

The chain links TRBV9 to TRBJ2-3, with 7 bases lining up with TRBD2. The germline gives CDR1 SGDLS, CDR2 YYNGEE. J lost 2 bases, V lost 0 bases, and 6 bases had no gene match. The CDR3 is made up of 16 amino acids. CDR3 sequence (DNA): TGTGCCAGCAGCGTAGGACTAGCCCCTTTCACAGATACGCAGTATTTT. Translation gives CASSVGLAPFTDTQYF.

The J gene is TRBJ1-4, the V gene TRBV7-9; possible D gene TRBD1, 5 bases. CDR1 is SEHNR, CDR2 FQNEAQ, per germline (reference sequence). CDR3 length equals 13 residues. Trimming took 4 bases from V and 5 from J, leaving 8 bases between them. The CDR3 nucleotides read TGTGCCAGCAGCTGGGGACTGAATGAAAAACTGTTTTTT. Residues: CASSWGLNEKLFF.

The V call is TRBV6-6, the J call TRBJ1-4; TRBD1 aligns across 10 bases. Germline assignment: CDR1 MNHNY and CDR2 SVGAGI (reference sequence). This CDR3 is built from 16 residues. The trim removed 2 bases at V and 8 bases at J, leaving 8 bases unmatched. CDR3 sequence reads: CASSYRGQGFGEKLFF. The CDR3 nucleotides are TGTGCCAGCAGTTACAGGGGACAGGGGTTTGGGGAAAAACTGTTTTTT.

The V gene is TRBV6-5, the J gene TRBJ2-5; 8 positions match TRBD2. V was pared by 2 bases and J by 1 base, with 6 bases of the junction left unmatched. Germline CDR1 MNHEY, CDR2 SVGAGI. This CDR3 spans 16 amino acids. Here the CDR3 reads CASSYRGGGIQETQYF. The CDR3 nucleotides are TGTGCCAGCAGTTACCGGGGGGGCGGAATCCAAGAGACCCAGTACTTC.

With respect to this clone: One end of the junction varies from germline; a read error may be responsible. The genes are TRBV7-8 and TRBJ1-2, with 7 bases that match TRBD1. Germline-derived CDR1 and CDR2 are SGHVS and FQNEAQ. The CDR3 has 13 amino acids. CDR3 protein: CASSPGQNYGYTF. For the CDR3, the DNA is TGTGCCAGCAGCCCGGGACAGAACTACGGCTACACCTTC.

The V gene is TRBV21-1, the J gene TRBJ2-4; the D call in the table, TRBD2, was not verified against the DNA. TRBV21-1 is deemed a pseudogene. This CDR3 is built from 19 residues. The DNA of the CDR3 is TGTGCCAGCAGCAAAGCTAATCCAGCGGAGAAGATAGCCAAAAACATTCAGTACTTC. Translating gives CASSKANPAEKIAKNIQYF.

This chain connects TRBV9 to TRBJ1-4, with TRBD1 identical over 10 bases. The CDR3 runs 14 residues. V lost 4 bases and J lost 8; bases outside the gene matches: 5. The germline CDR1 and CDR2 sequences are SGDLS and YYNGEE. Here the CDR3 DNA reads TGTGCCAGCAGCAGGACAGGGGGGAACGAAAAACTGTTTTTT. As protein: CASSRTGGNEKLFF.

The rearrangement links TRBV10-2 to TRBJ2-5, with TRBD2 matching 10 bases. This CDR3 is built from 15 residues. Germline lookup yields CDR1 WSHSY and CDR2 SAAADI. V trimming: 3 bases; J trimming: 4 bases; junction bases outside the gene matches: 5. This chain's CDR3 is CASSESGRGGETQYF. The DNA of the CDR3 is TGCGCCAGCAGTGAAAGCGGGAGGGGGGGAGAGACCCAGTACTTC.

This chain joins TRBV7-9 and TRBJ2-2; a weak D match, TRBD1 (6 bases). V gave up 5 bases and J gave up 6 bases, with 16 bases separating them. This CDR3 region has 15 residues. CDR1 SEHNR and CDR2 FQNEAQ come from the germline V gene (reference sequence). CDR3 nucleotides: TGTGCCAGCAGCATCCCAGGGGTGGGAGCCGGGGAGCTGTTTTTT. Its protein is CASSIPGVGAGELFF.

The V gene is TRBV5-1, the J gene TRBJ1-2, with D tentatively TRBD1 (5 bases). CDR1 is SGHRS, CDR2 YFSETQ, per germline. Trimming cost V 1 base and J 12 bases, with 22 bases left between them. The CDR3 runs 15 residues. CDR3 region: CASSLFPVGQPGDTF. The DNA for the CDR3 is TGCGCCAGCAGCTTGTTCCCTGTTGGGCAGCCGGGGGACACCTTC.

The V gene is TRBV5-1, the J gene TRBJ2-3; possibly TRBD2 for D (6 bases). Trimming took off 5 bases at V and 4 bases at J, with 14 bases between the two ends. The CDR3 sequence is 14 residues long. The V gene's germline CDR1 is SGHRS and CDR2 YFSETQ. The CDR3 is CASRRGLFADTQYF. For the CDR3, the DNA is TGCGCCAGCAGACGGGGACTCTTCGCAGATACGCAGTATTTT.

The count of this clone is one. The rearrangement uses TRBV29-1 and TRBJ2-1; D might be TRBD2 (5 bases). Germline CDR1 is SQVTM and CDR2 is ANQGSEA. The germline V and J ends were trimmed by 4 bases and 3 bases, with 13 bases remaining between them. The CDR3 is 14 residues long. The CDR3 sequence is CSVGADLNYNEQFF. The CDR3 DNA reads TGCAGCGTTGGGGCGGACTTAAACTACAATGAGCAGTTCTTC.

This chain links TRBV28 with TRBJ1-2; no clear D gene. The V gene lost 5 bases and the J gene lost 1 base, with 8 bases spanning the gap. CDR1 is MDHEN, CDR2 SYDVKM, per germline. CDR3 length equals 13 residues. This CDR3 is CASSLRLNYGYTF. CDR3 bases: TGTGCCAGCAGTCTAAGACTTAACTATGGCTACACCTTC.

The chain combines TRBV19 with TRBJ1-2; 7 bases align to TRBD1. The CDR3 loop spans 16 amino acids. Germline V gives CDR1 LNHDA, CDR2 SQIVND (reference sequence). V trimming: 1 base; J trimming: 8 bases; junction bases outside the gene matches: 13. The DNA of the CDR3 is TGTGCCAGTAGTATAGGTCGGTGGAACACAGGGGAAGGCTACACCTTC. It codes for CASSIGRWNTGEGYTF.

This clone was detected once. This CDR3 is CASNPQGGGNTIYF. The CDR3 bases are TGTGCCAGCAACCCACAGGGTGGCGGAAACACCATATATTTT. The J gene is TRBJ1-3, the V gene TRBV2; weak D call: TRBD1 (6 bases). The length of the CDR3 is 14 residues. CDR1 SNHLY and CDR2 FYNNEI come from the germline V gene. V was clipped by 7 bases and J by 4 bases, with 14 bases between them.

The chain employs TRBV4-1 and TRBJ1-6; D is undetermined. V lost 3 bases and J lost 10, with 19 bases in between. The V gene's germline CDR1 is MGHRA and CDR2 YSYEKL. The CDR3 totals 16 residues. CDR3 region: CASSHPKSGGSSPLHF. The DNA of the CDR3 is TGCGCCAGCAGCCATCCGAAATCAGGCGGGAGCTCACCCCTCCACTTT.

This clone has just one count. The chain links TRBV5-1 to TRBJ2-2, with 9 nucleotides matching TRBD1. Germline V CDR1 and CDR2: SGHRS, YFSETQ. The CDR3 has 17 amino acids. V trimming: 2 bases; J trimming: 5 bases; junction bases outside the gene matches: 10. CDR3 amino acids: CASSLRGTGGYTGELFF. CDR3 DNA: TGCGCCAGCAGCTTAAGGGGAACAGGGGGCTATACCGGGGAGCTGTTTTTT.

V gene TRBV5-6 combines with J gene TRBJ1-1; D unclear. Germline V gives CDR1 SGHDT, CDR2 YYEEEE. Trimming removed 4 bases at V and 1 base at J, with 11 bases between. This CDR3 comprises 14 residues. DNA of the CDR3: TGTGCCAGCAGCCCCCAAGGATGGAACACTGAAGCTTTCTTT. Translated: CASSPQGWNTEAFF.

The chain joins TRBV5-1 to TRBJ1-1; 7 bases map to TRBD1. The V and J ends lost 4 bases and 0 bases, in that order; junction bases with no gene match: 6. The germline V gene has CDR1 SGHRS and CDR2 YFSETQ. This CDR3 is 15 amino acids long. In DNA, the CDR3 is TGCGCCAGCAGCCTACGGGACAGCTTGAACACTGAAGCTTTCTTT. Translation gives CASSLRDSLNTEAFF.

The chain couples TRBV27 to TRBJ2-7; 12 nucleotides agree with TRBD1. J lost 4 bases, V lost 9 bases, and 4 bases had no gene match. There are 13 residues in the CDR3. Germline V gene data show CDR1 as MNHEY and CDR2 as SMNVEV (reference sequence). CDR3 amino acids: CASPGQGAYEQYF. CDR3 in DNA: TGTGCCAGTCCGGGACAGGGGGCTTACGAGCAGTACTTC.

The chain is built from TRBV9 and TRBJ1-1; 7 bases line up with TRBD1. Germline loops: CDR1 SGDLS, CDR2 YYNGEE. The CDR3 runs 15 residues. Trimming took 3 bases from V and 0 from J; bases not matched to a gene: 5. This CDR3 is CASSARQGLNTEAFF. The CDR3 DNA is TGTGCCAGCAGCGCCCGACAGGGACTGAACACTGAAGCTTTCTTT.